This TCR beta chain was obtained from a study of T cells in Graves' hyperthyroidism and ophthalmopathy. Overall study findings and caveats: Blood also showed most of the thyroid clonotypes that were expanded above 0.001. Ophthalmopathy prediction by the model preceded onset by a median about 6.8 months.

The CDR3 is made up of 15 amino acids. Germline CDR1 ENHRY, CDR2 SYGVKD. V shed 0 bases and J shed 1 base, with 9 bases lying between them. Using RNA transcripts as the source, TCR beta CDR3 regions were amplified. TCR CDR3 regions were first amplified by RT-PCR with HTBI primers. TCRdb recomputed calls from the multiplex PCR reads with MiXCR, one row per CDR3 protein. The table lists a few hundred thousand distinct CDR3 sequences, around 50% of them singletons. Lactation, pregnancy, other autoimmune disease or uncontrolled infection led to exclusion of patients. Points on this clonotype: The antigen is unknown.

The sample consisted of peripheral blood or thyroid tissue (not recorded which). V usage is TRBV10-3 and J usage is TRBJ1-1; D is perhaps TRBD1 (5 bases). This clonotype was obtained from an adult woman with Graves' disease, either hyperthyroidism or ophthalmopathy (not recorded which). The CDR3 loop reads CAISESGAGNTEAFF. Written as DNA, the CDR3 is TGTGCCATCAGTGAGTCAGGGGCCGGGAACACTGAAGCTTTCTTT.